The rows below give T cell receptor beta chains drawn from one sample of a study of technical replicates of blood from a handful of donors. Data came from immunoSEQ multiplex PCR; TCRdb stores just in-frame clones and leaves some out. This sample has approximately 75,000 clones, with roughly 90% found just once. Input material: T cells isolated from PBMCs. The source of these receptors is a human donor in good health. CDR3s include the opening cysteine and the closing phenylalanine or tryptophan. Fields, in order: clone size, J gene, V gene, D gene, CDR3 protein, CDR3 DNA. A D gene is named only where the DNA matches it firmly. Only some rows state a clone size, as once, few, many or a class for expanded clones.

clone size: .; J gene: TRBJ2-1; V gene: TRBV6-1; D gene: .; CDR3 protein: CASSEGSFNEQFF; CDR3 DNA: TGTGCCAGCAGTGAAGGGAGCTTCAATGAGCAGTTCTTC
clone size: .; J gene: TRBJ2-1; V gene: TRBV19; D gene: .; CDR3 protein: CASSWQGGYNEQFF; CDR3 DNA: TGTGCCAGTAGTTGGCAGGGGGGCTACAATGAGCAGTTCTTC
clone size: once; J gene: TRBJ1-3; V gene: TRBV29-1; D gene: .; CDR3 protein: CSVLRVEGNTIYF; CDR3 DNA: TGCAGCGTTCTCAGGGTTGAGGGAAACACCATATATTTT
clone size: .; J gene: TRBJ1-1; V gene: TRBV7-2; D gene: .; CDR3 protein: CASSLWVQGYTEAFF; CDR3 DNA: TGTGCCAGCAGCTTATGGGTACAGGGATACACTGAAGCTTTCTTT
clone size: .; J gene: TRBJ2-5; V gene: TRBV11-2; D gene: .; CDR3 protein: CASSRDSRYQETQYF; CDR3 DNA: TGTGCCAGCAGCCGGGACTCACGTTACCAAGAGACCCAGTACTTC
clone size: .; J gene: TRBJ1-1; V gene: TRBV12-2; D gene: .; CDR3 protein: CASRENTGRDTEAFF; CDR3 DNA: TGTGCAAGTCGCGAAAATACAGGGCGGGACACTGAAGCTTTCTTT
clone size: .; J gene: TRBJ2-1; V gene: TRBV7-3; D gene: .; CDR3 protein: CASRAGGKSHNEQFF; CDR3 DNA: TGTGCCAGCAGGGCGGGCGGGAAGTCCCACAATGAGCAGTTCTTC
clone size: .; J gene: TRBJ1-3; V gene: TRBV6-4; D gene: .; CDR3 protein: CASSPNTIYF; CDR3 DNA: TGTGCCAGCAGTCCTAACACCATATATTTT
clone size: .; J gene: TRBJ2-7; V gene: TRBV6-1; D gene: .; CDR3 protein: CASGAGGSYEQYF; CDR3 DNA: TGTGCTAGCGGGGCAGGGGGGTCCTACGAGCAGTACTTC
clone size: .; J gene: TRBJ2-7; V gene: TRBV6-5; D gene: .; CDR3 protein: CASSYSTGPRSYEQYF; CDR3 DNA: TGTGCCAGCAGTTACTCAACAGGGCCTCGCTCCTACGAGCAGTACTTC
clone size: .; J gene: TRBJ1-1; V gene: TRBV30; D gene: .; CDR3 protein: CARTREGTEAFF; CDR3 DNA: TGTGCCCGTACACGGGAGGGAACTGAAGCTTTCTTT
clone size: .; J gene: TRBJ1-4; V gene: TRBV4-3; D gene: .; CDR3 protein: CASSPLVGGEDEKLFF; CDR3 DNA: TGCGCCAGCAGCCCCCTTGTCGGGGGGGAGGATGAAAAACTGTTTTTT
clone size: .; J gene: TRBJ2-7; V gene: TRBV7-9; D gene: .; CDR3 protein: CASSLSGYEQYF; CDR3 DNA: TGTGCCAGCAGCTTAAGCGGCTACGAGCAGTACTTC
clone size: .; J gene: TRBJ1-5; V gene: TRBV28; D gene: TRBD1; CDR3 protein: CASSFSGTDNQPQHF; CDR3 DNA: TGTGCCAGCAGTTTCTCCGGGACAGACAATCAGCCCCAGCATTTT
clone size: once; J gene: TRBJ2-1; V gene: TRBV7-6; D gene: .; CDR3 protein: CASSLDRYNEQFF; CDR3 DNA: TGTGCCAGCAGCTTAGACAGGTACAATGAGCAGTTCTTC
clone size: .; J gene: TRBJ2-5; V gene: TRBV6-5; D gene: .; CDR3 protein: CASSYSMIGFQETQYF; CDR3 DNA: TGTGCCAGCAGTTACTCGATGATCGGGTTCCAAGAGACCCAGTACTTC
clone size: .; J gene: TRBJ2-7; V gene: TRBV19; D gene: TRBD2; CDR3 protein: CASSKGLAGGSYYEQYF; CDR3 DNA: TGTGCCAGTAGTAAGGGACTAGCGGGAGGATCCTACTACGAGCAGTACTTC
clone size: .; J gene: TRBJ2-2; V gene: TRBV4-1; D gene: TRBD1; CDR3 protein: CASSLIPAGTGNGELFF; CDR3 DNA: TGCGCCAGCAGCCTAATACCTGCGGGGACAGGGAACGGGGAGCTGTTTTTT
clone size: .; J gene: TRBJ2-5; V gene: TRBV11-2; D gene: TRBD2; CDR3 protein: CASSLTSGAGTQYF; CDR3 DNA: TGTGCCAGCAGCTTAACTAGCGGAGCGGGGACCCAGTACTTC
clone size: .; J gene: TRBJ2-7; V gene: TRBV9; D gene: .; CDR3 protein: CASSVGAGYSYEQYF; CDR3 DNA: TGTGCCAGCAGCGTAGGCGCGGGTTACTCCTACGAGCAGTACTTC
clone size: .; J gene: TRBJ2-1; V gene: TRBV9; D gene: .; CDR3 protein: CASSVGSDPYNEQFF; CDR3 DNA: TGTGCCAGCAGCGTAGGTAGCGATCCTTACAATGAGCAGTTCTTC
clone size: .; J gene: TRBJ2-7; V gene: TRBV6-5; D gene: TRBD2; CDR3 protein: CASKMMAGVDYEQYF; CDR3 DNA: TGTGCCAGCAAAATGATGGCGGGAGTGGACTACGAGCAGTACTTC
clone size: .; J gene: TRBJ2-3; V gene: TRBV18; D gene: .; CDR3 protein: CASSDLTTTTDTQYF; CDR3 DNA: TGTGCCAGCTCAGATCTTACCACTACCACAGATACGCAGTATTTT
clone size: .; J gene: TRBJ2-1; V gene: TRBV2; D gene: .; CDR3 protein: CASSETRIPNEQFF; CDR3 DNA: TGTGCCAGCAGTGAAACCAGAATTCCGAATGAGCAGTTCTTC
clone size: once; J gene: TRBJ2-1; V gene: TRBV9; D gene: TRBD2; CDR3 protein: CASSPQREYRNEQFF; CDR3 DNA: TGTGCCAGCAGCCCTCAGCGGGAGTATAGAAATGAGCAGTTCTTC
clone size: .; J gene: TRBJ1-4; V gene: TRBV29-1; D gene: .; CDR3 protein: CSVRRQTNEKLFF; CDR3 DNA: TGCAGCGTTAGGAGGCAAACTAATGAAAAACTGTTTTTT
clone size: .; J gene: TRBJ2-1; V gene: TRBV5-8; D gene: .; CDR3 protein: CASSSRFEQFF; CDR3 DNA: TGTGCCAGCAGCTCTAGGTTTGAGCAGTTCTTC
clone size: .; J gene: TRBJ1-1; V gene: TRBV29-1; D gene: .; CDR3 protein: CSVVRGYVAEAFF; CDR3 DNA: TGCAGCGTTGTCCGGGGGTACGTGGCTGAAGCTTTCTTT
clone size: .; J gene: TRBJ2-7; V gene: TRBV27; D gene: TRBD2; CDR3 protein: CASSLSNVGRELYF; CDR3 DNA: TGTGCCAGCAGTTTGTCGAACGTCGGGCGGGAGCTGTACTTC
clone size: .; J gene: TRBJ2-7; V gene: TRBV6-6; D gene: TRBD2; CDR3 protein: CASSTSGGGYEQYF; CDR3 DNA: TGTGCCAGCAGTACTAGCGGGGGGGGGTACGAGCAGTACTTC
clone size: .; J gene: TRBJ2-1; V gene: TRBV27; D gene: .; CDR3 protein: CASSRRLKGTSYSYNEQFF; CDR3 DNA: TGTGCCAGCAGCAGAAGACTAAAAGGGACTTCCTACTCCTACAATGAGCAGTTCTTC
clone size: .; J gene: TRBJ2-7; V gene: TRBV6-5; D gene: .; CDR3 protein: CASSYENSYEQYF; CDR3 DNA: TGTGCCAGCAGTTACGAGAATTCCTACGAGCAGTACTTC
clone size: .; J gene: TRBJ2-3; V gene: TRBV5-1; D gene: .; CDR3 protein: CASSLWTSTDTQYF; CDR3 DNA: TGCGCCAGCAGCCTATGGACTAGCACAGATACGCAGTATTTT
clone size: .; J gene: TRBJ2-1; V gene: TRBV9; D gene: .; CDR3 protein: CASSVARVPNEQFF; CDR3 DNA: TGTGCCAGCAGCGTAGCACGGGTTCCCAATGAGCAGTTCTTC
clone size: .; J gene: TRBJ1-2; V gene: TRBV28; D gene: TRBD1; CDR3 protein: CASSTQGAGGYTF; CDR3 DNA: TGTGCCAGCAGTACGCAGGGGGCTGGCGGCTACACCTTC
clone size: .; J gene: TRBJ1-1; V gene: TRBV11-2; D gene: .; CDR3 protein: CASSLEPGVSEAFF; CDR3 DNA: TGTGCCAGCAGCTTAGAACCAGGGGTGTCTGAAGCTTTCTTT
clone size: once; J gene: TRBJ2-1; V gene: TRBV18; D gene: TRBD1; CDR3 protein: CASSSRQGALGNEQFF; CDR3 DNA: TGTGCCAGCTCATCGCGACAGGGGGCGCTCGGGAATGAGCAGTTCTTC
clone size: .; J gene: TRBJ2-7; V gene: TRBV13; D gene: TRBD1; CDR3 protein: CASSYFGTGINEQYF; CDR3 DNA: TGTGCCAGCAGCTACTTCGGGACAGGGATCAACGAGCAGTACTTC
clone size: .; J gene: TRBJ2-7; V gene: TRBV15; D gene: TRBD2; CDR3 protein: CATSRSGLAGGREQYF; CDR3 DNA: TGTGCCACCAGCAGATCGGGACTAGCGGGAGGCCGCGAGCAGTACTTC
clone size: .; J gene: TRBJ2-1; V gene: TRBV5-1; D gene: .; CDR3 protein: CASSLSPVKEQFF; CDR3 DNA: TGCGCCAGCAGCTTGTCCCCGGTGAAGGAGCAGTTCTTC
clone size: .; J gene: TRBJ2-1; V gene: TRBV20-1; D gene: .; CDR3 protein: CSARVLNEQFF; CDR3 DNA: TGCAGTGCTAGAGTACTCAATGAGCAGTTCTTC
clone size: .; J gene: TRBJ2-7; V gene: TRBV30; D gene: .; CDR3 protein: CAWRAKSSYEQYF; CDR3 DNA: TGTGCCTGGAGGGCAAAAAGCTCCTACGAGCAGTACTTC
clone size: .; J gene: TRBJ1-1; V gene: TRBV7-2; D gene: .; CDR3 protein: CASRWNRLNTEAFF; CDR3 DNA: TGTGCCAGCAGGTGGAACAGGTTGAACACTGAAGCTTTCTTT
clone size: .; J gene: TRBJ1-1; V gene: TRBV28; D gene: .; CDR3 protein: CASSLIGALTEAFF; CDR3 DNA: TGTGCCAGCAGTTTAATCGGAGCTCTGACTGAAGCTTTCTTT
clone size: once; J gene: TRBJ2-3; V gene: TRBV11-3; D gene: TRBD2; CDR3 protein: CASSLVAGNTQYF; CDR3 DNA: TGTGCCAGCAGCTTAGTAGCGGGAAATACGCAGTATTTT
clone size: .; J gene: TRBJ1-1; V gene: TRBV6-1; D gene: .; CDR3 protein: CASSDSGQTMGAFF; CDR3 DNA: TGTGCCAGCAGTGATAGCGGGCAGACCATGGGAGCTTTCTTT
clone size: .; J gene: TRBJ2-7; V gene: TRBV18; D gene: .; CDR3 protein: CASSEGRSYSSYEQYF; CDR3 DNA: TGTGCCAGCTCAGAGGGGAGGTCCTATAGCTCCTACGAGCAGTACTTC
clone size: once; J gene: TRBJ2-3; V gene: TRBV4-1; D gene: TRBD2; CDR3 protein: CASSQVLAETSTDTQYF; CDR3 DNA: TGCGCCAGCAGCCAGGTACTAGCGGAGACTAGCACAGATACGCAGTATTTT
clone size: .; J gene: TRBJ1-3; V gene: TRBV6-5; D gene: .; CDR3 protein: CATSGGSSGNTIYF; CDR3 DNA: TGTGCCACGTCGGGGGGAAGCTCTGGAAACACCATATATTTT
clone size: few; J gene: TRBJ1-1; V gene: TRBV11-2; D gene: .; CDR3 protein: CASSFTQDTEAFF; CDR3 DNA: TGTGCCAGCAGCTTCACACAAGACACTGAAGCTTTCTTT
clone size: .; J gene: TRBJ2-7; V gene: TRBV9; D gene: .; CDR3 protein: CASSPRSQGLGWEQYF; CDR3 DNA: TGTGCCAGCAGCCCTAGGTCACAGGGTTTGGGGTGGGAGCAGTACTTC
clone size: .; J gene: TRBJ2-1; V gene: TRBV4-1; D gene: TRBD2; CDR3 protein: CASSQVFPGTSGGSNEQFF; CDR3 DNA: TGCGCCAGCAGCCAAGTCTTCCCCGGGACTAGCGGAGGGAGCAATGAGCAGTTCTTC
clone size: .; J gene: TRBJ2-7; V gene: TRBV4-1; D gene: TRBD1; CDR3 protein: CASSQGDSLPSYEQYF; CDR3 DNA: TGCGCCAGCAGCCAAGGGGACAGCCTCCCCTCCTACGAGCAGTACTTC
clone size: .; J gene: TRBJ2-2; V gene: TRBV2; D gene: .; CDR3 protein: CASSTGGTAGELFF; CDR3 DNA: TGTGCCAGCAGTACCGGAGGAACAGCCGGGGAGCTGTTTTTT
clone size: few; J gene: TRBJ1-1; V gene: TRBV10-3; D gene: .; CDR3 protein: CAISESTQKEAFF; CDR3 DNA: TGTGCCATCAGTGAGTCGACACAGAAGGAAGCTTTCTTT
clone size: .; J gene: TRBJ1-4; V gene: TRBV29-1; D gene: TRBD1; CDR3 protein: CSVAGTGDGSNEKLFF; CDR3 DNA: TGCAGCGTAGCGGGGACAGGGGATGGATCTAATGAAAAACTGTTTTTT
clone size: .; J gene: TRBJ2-7; V gene: TRBV28; D gene: .; CDR3 protein: CASSRSYEQYF; CDR3 DNA: TGTGCCAGCAGTCGTTCCTACGAGCAGTACTTC
clone size: .; J gene: TRBJ1-2; V gene: TRBV7-9; D gene: TRBD1; CDR3 protein: CASSLGQGDGYTF; CDR3 DNA: TGTGCCAGCAGCTTAGGGCAGGGGGATGGCTACACCTTC
clone size: .; J gene: TRBJ2-3; V gene: TRBV7-2; D gene: .; CDR3 protein: CASSLTIGADTQYF; CDR3 DNA: TGTGCCAGCAGCTTAACCATAGGGGCAGATACGCAGTATTTT
clone size: .; J gene: TRBJ2-3; V gene: TRBV4-3; D gene: .; CDR3 protein: CASSYGGITDTQYF; CDR3 DNA: TGCGCCAGCAGCTATGGCGGGATTACAGATACGCAGTATTTT